Shown below are 22 T cell receptor beta chains from a single sample sequenced in a study of a mutant IDH1 vaccine in newly diagnosed glioma. The antigens for these receptors are not known. This sample's time point: week 35, safety follow-up. Vaccination used 300 ug of mutant IDH1 20-mer peptide per dose, with topical imiquimod. Here immunoSEQ multiplex PCR was the method, and the copy in TCRdb shows in-frame clones only, minus some. Of tens of thousands of clones in the sample, about 86% are singletons; the top ten hold approximately 4.7%. Here the sequenced sample was PBMCs, taken from a glioma patient whose treatment included an IDH1 peptide vaccine. These receptors originate from a woman between 40 and 55 years old with glioma. Some clones in this sample may be carry-over from other donors' samples.

The chain uses TRBV6-6 and TRBJ2-7; D unresolved. Germline CDR1 MNHNY, CDR2 SVGAGI (reference sequence). The CDR3 consists of 14 residues. Trimming left V 0 bases short and J 2 bases short, with 8 bases between. The CDR3, as DNA: TGTGCCAGCAGTTACTCGAGTGACACCTACGAGCAGTACTTC. Amino acids: CASSYSSDTYEQYF.

The chain couples TRBV19 to TRBJ2-1, with D unresolved. V lost 7 bases and J 8 bases, leaving 9 bases between the germline ends. The CDR3 loop spans 11 amino acids. Germline lookup yields CDR1 LNHDA and CDR2 SQIVND (reference sequence). CDR3 sequence: CASMGSHEQFF. In DNA, the CDR3 is TGTGCCAGTATGGGTTCCCATGAGCAGTTCTTC.

V usage is TRBV5-4 and J usage is TRBJ2-2; D is possibly TRBD2 (7 bases). Germline V gives CDR1 SGHNT, CDR2 YYREEE (reference sequence). This CDR3 spans 16 amino acids. V was clipped by 4 bases and J by 8 bases, with 21 bases between them. CDR3 in DNA: TGTGCCAGCAGCCTACCGCGGGGGCTCGGAGCAGGGGAGCTGTTTTTT. Protein: CASSLPRGLGAGELFF.

V gene TRBV7-2 combines with J gene TRBJ2-3; D is undetermined. Germline loops: CDR1 SGHTA, CDR2 FQGNSA. The germline V and J ends were trimmed by 5 bases and 5 bases, with 11 bases remaining between them. The CDR3 totals 13 residues. CDR3 protein: CASSPFSGDTQYF. The DNA for the CDR3 is TGTGCCAGCAGCCCTTTTTCCGGAGATACGCAGTATTTT. The variable domain in full, with the rest retrieved from reference TRBV7-2 and TRBJ2-3, is GAGVSQSPSNKVTEKGKDVELRCDPISGHTALYWYRQSLGQGLEFLIYFQGNSAPDKSGLPSDRFSAERTGGSVSTLTIQRTQQEDSAVYLCASSPFSGDTQYFGPGTRLTVL.

The chain recombines TRBV7-2 with TRBJ2-3; possible D gene TRBD2, 6 bases. Germline V gene data show CDR1 as SGHTA and CDR2 as FQGNSA. This CDR3 has 15 amino acids. V gave up 5 bases and J gave up 1 base, with 13 bases separating them. This chain's CDR3 is CASSTASVRTDTQYF. Here the CDR3 DNA reads TGTGCCAGCAGCACCGCTAGCGTCCGCACAGATACGCAGTATTTT.

The chain links TRBV9 to TRBJ2-1; the match to TRBD2 covers 9 bases. The CDR3 is 17 residues long. Germline V gives CDR1 SGDLS, CDR2 YYNGEE. V was clipped by 4 bases and J by 6 bases; unmatched bases: 14. CDR3 nucleotides: TGTGCCAGCAGCTACTCAGCCCTTAGCGGGAGCAGCAATGAGCAGTTCTTC. Translation gives CASSYSALSGSSNEQFF.

This rearrangement joins TRBV5-1 to TRBJ2-3; 7 bases are shared with TRBD1. CDR3 length equals 13 residues. The germline gives CDR1 SGHRS, CDR2 YFSETQ. The V and J ends lost 4 bases and 4 bases, in that order; junction bases with no gene match: 3. The CDR3 sequence is CASSRQGADTQYF. DNA of the CDR3: TGCGCCAGCAGCCGGCAGGGGGCAGATACGCAGTATTTT.

The V gene is TRBV5-1, the J gene TRBJ2-5; D may be TRBD2 (5 bases). This CDR3 has 14 residues. Trimming shortened V by 5 bases and J by 5 bases, and 16 bases separated the two germline ends. In germline, CDR1 is SGHRS, CDR2 YFSETQ. DNA of the CDR3: TGCGCCAGCAGGAGGTTACAGCGGTCTGAGACCCAGTACTTC. Protein: CASRRLQRSETQYF.

V is TRBV4-1 and J is TRBJ1-1; D perhaps matches TRBD1 (5 bases). The CDR3 runs 14 residues. The germline gives CDR1 MGHRA, CDR2 YSYEKL. The V end lost 0 bases, the J end lost 8 bases, and 13 bases lay between the germline ends. CDR3 bases: TGCGCCAGCAGCCAAGAAACAGGACCGTTCGAAGCTTTCTTT. Its translation: CASSQETGPFEAFF.

By proportion, this clone is medium-sized. The genes are TRBV9 and TRBJ1-5, with 10 bases matching TRBD1. The germline V gene encodes CDR1 SGDLS and CDR2 YYNGEE. The ends lost 0 bases at V and 4 bases at J; junction bases unmatched: 1. The CDR3 contains 15 residues. CDR3 DNA sequence: TGTGCCAGCAGCGTAGGGACAGGGGGGAATCAGCCCCAGCATTTT. It translates to CASSVGTGGNQPQHF.

This clone was seen just once. The chain is built from TRBV2 and TRBJ1-4; D unresolved. This CDR3 spans 16 amino acids. Trimming pared 4 bases from V and 5 bases from J, leaving 17 bases between. Germline values: CDR1 SNHLY, CDR2 FYNNEI. The CDR3 nucleotides read TGTGCCAGCAGTGTTTTCTGGGCAGAGAAGAATGAAAAACTGTTTTTT. Its translation is CASSVFWAEKNEKLFF.

V usage is TRBV2 and J usage is TRBJ1-5, with no clear D. CDR1 is SNHLY, CDR2 FYNNEI, per germline. This CDR3 has 10 amino acids. V dropped 8 bases and J dropped 7 bases, with 6 bases sitting between them. CDR3 coding DNA: TGTGCCAGCTTAGACCAGCCCCAGCATTTT. This sequence encodes CASLDQPQHF.

This rearrangement joins TRBV4-3 to TRBJ2-5; no clear D gene. The germline V gene encodes CDR1 LGHNA and CDR2 YSLEER. V was clipped by 1 base and J by 7 bases, with 7 bases between them. This CDR3 is 12 amino acids long. The CDR3 loop is CASSQGRGTQYF. CDR3 coding DNA: TGCGCCAGCAGCCAAGGACGAGGGACCCAGTACTTC.

This clone is medium-sized by share. The rearrangement joins TRBV11-2 to TRBJ1-1; D might be TRBD1 (5 bases). Germline values: CDR1 SGHAT, CDR2 FQNNGV. This CDR3 has 15 residues. Between the trimmed V and J ends, which lost 4 bases and 1 base, there was a span of 13 bases. CDR3 coding DNA: TGTGCCAGCAGCTCGAACAGGAGAGCGAACACTGAAGCTTTCTTT. The encoded protein is CASSSNRRANTEAFF.

This chain uses TRBV10-3 with TRBJ2-1; D is ambiguous. Per the germline V gene, CDR1 is ENHRY and CDR2 is SYGVKD. CDR3 length: 13 residues. The germline V and J ends were trimmed by 6 bases and 9 bases, with 15 bases remaining between them. CDR3 bases: TGTGCCATCAGGAATAGTCAGTCAGGTGAGCAGTTCTTC. This sequence encodes CAIRNSQSGEQFF.

The DNA of the CDR3 is TGTGCCAGCAGCTCCCCTAGGGCTAGCGGGGATTTCACAGATACGCAGTATTTT. This encodes CASSSPRASGDFTDTQYF. This chain connects TRBV7-9 to TRBJ2-3; 9 nucleotides match TRBD2. The germline CDR1 and CDR2 sequences are SEHNR and FQNEAQ (reference sequence). The CDR3 is 18 amino acids. V shed 4 bases, J shed 2 bases, and the junction held 13 bases outside the gene matches.

This chain connects TRBV6-5 to TRBJ1-1; 7 bases are shared with TRBD1. CDR1 MNHEY and CDR2 SVGAGI come from the germline V gene. With 7 bases clipped from V and 0 bases from J, the junction kept 5 bases outside the gene matches. The CDR3 loop spans 14 amino acids. The CDR3 loop is CASTHRGMNTEAFF. CDR3 in DNA: TGTGCCAGCACCCACAGGGGAATGAACACTGAAGCTTTCTTT.

This chain joins TRBV4-2 and TRBJ2-7; 7 nucleotides align to TRBD1. The CDR3 runs to 15 residues. V was clipped by 2 bases and J by 2 bases; unmatched bases: 6. Per the germline V gene, CDR1 is LGHNA and CDR2 is YNFKEQ. The CDR3 sequence is CASSQTRQGAYEQYF. The CDR3 region has the DNA TGTGCCAGCAGCCAAACTCGACAGGGCGCCTACGAGCAGTACTTC.

This sequence joins TRBV5-8 and TRBJ2-7; D is unclear. CDR1 SGHTS and CDR2 YDEGEE come from the germline V gene. The CDR3 has 14 amino acids. The DNA for the CDR3 is TGTGACACGGGTCCGAGCGAGATAACCTACGAGCAGTACTTC. Encoded protein: CDTGPSEITYEQYF.

The gene calls are TRBV7-2 and TRBJ2-5; D gene ambiguous. CDR3 length: 13 residues. The germline V gene encodes CDR1 SGHTA and CDR2 FQGNSA. The germline V and J ends were trimmed by 2 bases and 2 bases, with 6 bases remaining between them. The CDR3 coding sequence is TGTGCCAGCAGCTTAATGAGGCAAGAGACCCAGTACTTC. This translates into CASSLMRQETQYF.

This chain uses TRBV10-3 with TRBJ1-5; perhaps TRBD1 as D (5 bases). The CDR3 length is 15 residues. Per germline, CDR1 ENHRY and CDR2 SYGVKD. The V and J ends lost 2 bases and 6 bases respectively, with 14 bases between them. The CDR3 bases are TGTGCCATCAGTGAGATTTTGGGGGAAGGTCAGCCCCAGCATTTT. The encoded protein is CAISEILGEGQPQHF.

The V gene is TRBV7-2, the J gene TRBJ2-7; D gene unclear. The CDR3 is made up of 14 amino acids. Trimming removed 1 base at V and 2 bases at J, with 9 bases between. Germline CDR1 and CDR2: SGHTA and FQGNSA. This CDR3 is CASSLVLRTYEQYF. The CDR3 DNA sequence: TGTGCCAGCAGCTTAGTTTTGCGTACCTACGAGCAGTACTTC.